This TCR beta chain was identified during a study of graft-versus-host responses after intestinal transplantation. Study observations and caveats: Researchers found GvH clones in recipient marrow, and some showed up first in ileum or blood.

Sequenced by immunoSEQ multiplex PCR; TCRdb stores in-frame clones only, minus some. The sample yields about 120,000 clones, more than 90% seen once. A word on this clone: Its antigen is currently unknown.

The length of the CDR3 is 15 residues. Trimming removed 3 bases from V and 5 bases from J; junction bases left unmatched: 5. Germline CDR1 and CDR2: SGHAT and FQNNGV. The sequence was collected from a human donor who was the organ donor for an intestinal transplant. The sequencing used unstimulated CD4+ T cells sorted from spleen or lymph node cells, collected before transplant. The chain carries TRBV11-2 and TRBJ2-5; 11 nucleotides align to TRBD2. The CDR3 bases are TGTGCCAGCAGCTTGGTAGCGGGAGGGACCGAGACCCAGTACTTC. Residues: CASSLVAGGTETQYF.